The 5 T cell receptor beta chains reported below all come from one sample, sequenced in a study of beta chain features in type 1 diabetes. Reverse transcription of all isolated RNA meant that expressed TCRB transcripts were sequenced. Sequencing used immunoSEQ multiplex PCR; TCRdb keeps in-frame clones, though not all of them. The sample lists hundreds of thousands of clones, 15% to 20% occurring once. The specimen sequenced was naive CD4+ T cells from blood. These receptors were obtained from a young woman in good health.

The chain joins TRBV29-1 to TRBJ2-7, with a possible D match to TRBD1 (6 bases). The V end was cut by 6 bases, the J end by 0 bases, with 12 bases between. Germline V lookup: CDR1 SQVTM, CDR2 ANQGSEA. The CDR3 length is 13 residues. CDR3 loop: CSVGQRSSYEQYF. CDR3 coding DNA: TGCAGCGTCGGACAGAGGAGCTCCTACGAGCAGTACTTC.

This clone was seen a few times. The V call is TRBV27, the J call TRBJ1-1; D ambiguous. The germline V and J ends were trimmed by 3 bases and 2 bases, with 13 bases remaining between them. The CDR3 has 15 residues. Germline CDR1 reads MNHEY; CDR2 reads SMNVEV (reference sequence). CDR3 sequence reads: CASSFSQLPNTEAFF. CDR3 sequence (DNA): TGTGCCAGCAGTTTTAGTCAGCTCCCTAACACTGAAGCTTTCTTT.

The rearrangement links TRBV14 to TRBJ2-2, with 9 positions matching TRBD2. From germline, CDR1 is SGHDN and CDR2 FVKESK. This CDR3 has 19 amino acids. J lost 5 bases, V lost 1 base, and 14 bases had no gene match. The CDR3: CASSQGLLASGTLTGELFF. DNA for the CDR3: TGTGCCAGCAGCCAAGGGTTATTGGCTAGCGGGACACTAACCGGGGAGCTGTTTTTT.

The CDR3 here is CAISEGLAGGGEQYF. CDR3 sequence (DNA): TGTGCCATCAGTGAGGGACTAGCGGGAGGGGGCGAGCAGTACTTC. The rearrangement joins TRBV10-3 to TRBJ2-7; 15 nucleotides agree with TRBD2. The CDR3 has 15 residues. Trimming removed 2 bases from V and 6 bases from J; junction bases left unmatched: 2. In germline, CDR1 is ENHRY, CDR2 SYGVKD.

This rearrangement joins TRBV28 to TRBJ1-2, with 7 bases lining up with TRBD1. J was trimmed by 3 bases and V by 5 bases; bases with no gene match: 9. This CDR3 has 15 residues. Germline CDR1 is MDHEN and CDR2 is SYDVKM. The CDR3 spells CASSLGTAQHYGYTF. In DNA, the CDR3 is TGTGCCAGCAGTCTCGGGACAGCCCAACACTATGGCTACACCTTC.